Given below is one TCR beta chain in context. Antigen: not known. Measured with immunoSEQ multiplex PCR; TCRdb has only the in-frame clones, and not every one. The table has around 100,000 clones, 80% to 85% seen once; the top ten hold around 9.9%. With 7 bases removed from V and 3 bases from J, the gap between germline ends came to 12 bases. Germline-derived CDR1 and CDR2 are SQVTM and ANQGSEA. The CDR3 spans 12 residues. This record belongs to a study of T cell responses to AZD1222 COVID-19 vaccine. Study-wide points: Donors were largely white British and mainly female; clonal diversity was possibly underestimated. The number of AZD1222 recipients seropositive at baseline was only 5 to 7. The peak T cell response came first, and repertoires were sampled only after it.

Sequences were derived from peripheral blood, sampled on day 0 of AZD1222 vaccination. The TCR was taken from an adult in good health. V and J are TRBV29-1 and TRBJ1-2; D is possibly TRBD1 (6 bases). The CDR3 spells CSARDKDYGYTF. CDR3 coding DNA: TGCAGCGCCCGGGACAAGGACTATGGCTACACCTTC.